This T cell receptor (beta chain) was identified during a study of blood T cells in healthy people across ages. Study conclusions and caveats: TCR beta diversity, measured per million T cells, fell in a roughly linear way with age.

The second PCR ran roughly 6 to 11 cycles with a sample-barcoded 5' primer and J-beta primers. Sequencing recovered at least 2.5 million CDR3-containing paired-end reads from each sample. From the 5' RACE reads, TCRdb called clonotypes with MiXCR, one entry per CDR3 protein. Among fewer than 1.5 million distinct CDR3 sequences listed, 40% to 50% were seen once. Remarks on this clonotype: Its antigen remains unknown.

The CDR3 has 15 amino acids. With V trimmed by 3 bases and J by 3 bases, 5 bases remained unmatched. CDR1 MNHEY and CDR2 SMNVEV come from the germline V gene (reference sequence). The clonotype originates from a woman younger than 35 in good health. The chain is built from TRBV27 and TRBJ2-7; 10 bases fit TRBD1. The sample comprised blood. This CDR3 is CASSFSGTGVYEQYF. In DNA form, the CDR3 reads TGTGCCAGCAGTTTCTCCGGGACAGGGGTCTACGAGCAGTACTTC.